This section outlines one T cell receptor beta chain sequence together with its context. Sequencing was performed with immunoSEQ multiplex PCR; in TCRdb, only in-frame clones are kept and a portion is missing. The sample consists of approximately 88,000 clones, over 60% of them appearing once. The sample is drawn from a study of blood T cell repertoires in COVID-19. Germline V CDR1 and CDR2: GTSNPN, SVGIG (reference sequence). V shed 3 bases, J shed 3 bases, and the junction held 5 bases outside the gene matches. CDR3 length: 14 amino acids. The chain has TRBV30 and TRBJ1-5, with TRBD1 identical over 7 bases. The sample was peripheral blood. The TCR was taken from a man aged 50 to 59 who had recovered from COVID-19. This CDR3 reads CAWSGGQPNQPQHF. The CDR3 DNA sequence: TGTGCCTGGAGCGGGGGACAGCCCAATCAGCCCCAGCATTTT.